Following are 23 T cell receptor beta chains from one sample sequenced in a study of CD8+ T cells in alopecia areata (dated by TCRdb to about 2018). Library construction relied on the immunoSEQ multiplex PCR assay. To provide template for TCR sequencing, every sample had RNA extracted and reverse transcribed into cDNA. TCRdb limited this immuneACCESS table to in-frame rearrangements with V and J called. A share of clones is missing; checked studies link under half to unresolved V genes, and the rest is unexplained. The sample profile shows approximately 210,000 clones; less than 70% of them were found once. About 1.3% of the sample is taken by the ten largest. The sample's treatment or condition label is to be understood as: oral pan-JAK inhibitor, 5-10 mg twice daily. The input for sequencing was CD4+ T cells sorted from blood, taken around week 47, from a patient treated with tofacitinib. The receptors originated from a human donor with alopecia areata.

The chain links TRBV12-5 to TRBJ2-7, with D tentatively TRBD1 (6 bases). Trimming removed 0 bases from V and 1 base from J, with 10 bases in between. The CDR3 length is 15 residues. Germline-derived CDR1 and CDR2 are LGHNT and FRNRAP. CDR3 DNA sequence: TGTGCTAGTGGTTTGGTATTGGGGGCTTCCTACGAGCAGTACTTC. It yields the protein CASGLVLGASYEQYF.

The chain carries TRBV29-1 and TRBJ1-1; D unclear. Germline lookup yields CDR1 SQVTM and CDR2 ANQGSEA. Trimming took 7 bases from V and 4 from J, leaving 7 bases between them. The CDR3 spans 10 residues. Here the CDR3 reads CSAKSTEAFF. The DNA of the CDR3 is TGCAGCGCAAAGAGCACTGAAGCTTTCTTT.

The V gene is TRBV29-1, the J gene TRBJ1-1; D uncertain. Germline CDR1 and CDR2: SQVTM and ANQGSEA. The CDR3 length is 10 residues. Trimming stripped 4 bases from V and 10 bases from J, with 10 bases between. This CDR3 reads CSVAMEGAFF. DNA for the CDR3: TGCAGCGTTGCCATGGAGGGAGCTTTCTTT.

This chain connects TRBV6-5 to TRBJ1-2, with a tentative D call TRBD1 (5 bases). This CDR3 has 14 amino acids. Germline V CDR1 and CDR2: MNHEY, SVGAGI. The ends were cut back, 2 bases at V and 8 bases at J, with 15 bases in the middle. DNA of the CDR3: TGTGCCAGCAGTTACCGGGACGCAATGGGGGGCTACACCTTC. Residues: CASSYRDAMGGYTF.

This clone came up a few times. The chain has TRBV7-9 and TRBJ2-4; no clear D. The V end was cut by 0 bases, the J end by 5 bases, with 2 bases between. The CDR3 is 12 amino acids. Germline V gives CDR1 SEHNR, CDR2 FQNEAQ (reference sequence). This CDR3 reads CASSLAENIQYF. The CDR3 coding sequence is TGTGCCAGCAGCTTAGCGGAAAACATTCAGTACTTC.

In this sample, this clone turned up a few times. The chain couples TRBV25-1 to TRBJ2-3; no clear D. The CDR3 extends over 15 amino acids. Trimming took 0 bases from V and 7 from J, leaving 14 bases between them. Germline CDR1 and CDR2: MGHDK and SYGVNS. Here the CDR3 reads CASSEYPMTENTQYF. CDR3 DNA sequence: TGTGCCAGCAGTGAATACCCGATGACGGAGAATACGCAGTATTTT.

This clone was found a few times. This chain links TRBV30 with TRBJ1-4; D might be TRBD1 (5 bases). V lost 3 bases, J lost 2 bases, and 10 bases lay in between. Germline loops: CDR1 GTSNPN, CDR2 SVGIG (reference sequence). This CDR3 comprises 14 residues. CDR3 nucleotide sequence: TGTGCCTGGAGGCCGGGACTGACTAATGAAAAACTGTTTTTT. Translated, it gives CAWRPGLTNEKLFF.

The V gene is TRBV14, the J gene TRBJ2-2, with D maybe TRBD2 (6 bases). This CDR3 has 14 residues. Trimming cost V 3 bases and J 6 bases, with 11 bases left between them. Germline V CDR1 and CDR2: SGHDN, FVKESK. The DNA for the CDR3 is TGTGCCAGCAGCCAGGGCGGCGGGGCCGGGGAGCTGTTTTTT. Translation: CASSQGGGAGELFF.

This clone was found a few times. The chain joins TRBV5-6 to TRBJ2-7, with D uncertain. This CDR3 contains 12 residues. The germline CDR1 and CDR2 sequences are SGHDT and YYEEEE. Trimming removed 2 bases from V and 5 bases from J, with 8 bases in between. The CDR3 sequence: CASSFAGHEQYF. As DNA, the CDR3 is TGTGCCAGCAGCTTTGCCGGTCACGAGCAGTACTTC.

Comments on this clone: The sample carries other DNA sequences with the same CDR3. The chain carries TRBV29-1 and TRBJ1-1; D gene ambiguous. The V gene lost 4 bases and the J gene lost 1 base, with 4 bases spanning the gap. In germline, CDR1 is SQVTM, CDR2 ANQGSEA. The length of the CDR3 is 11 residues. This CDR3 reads CSVVRNTEAFF. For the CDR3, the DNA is TGCAGCGTTGTAAGGAACACTGAAGCTTTCTTT.

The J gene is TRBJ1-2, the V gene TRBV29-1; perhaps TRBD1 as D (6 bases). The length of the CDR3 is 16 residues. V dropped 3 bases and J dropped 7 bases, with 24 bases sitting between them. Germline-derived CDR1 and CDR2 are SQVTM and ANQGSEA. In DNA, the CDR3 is TGCAGCGTTGAGCCCAATCCAGGGGCAGTGGTTTTTGGCTACACCTTC. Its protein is CSVEPNPGAVVFGYTF. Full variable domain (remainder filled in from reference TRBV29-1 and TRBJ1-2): SAVISQKPSRDICQRGTSLTIQCQVDSQVTMMFWYRQQPGQSLTLIATANQGSEATYESGFVIDKFPISRPNLTFSTLTVSNMSPEDSSIYLCSVEPNPGAVVFGYTFGSGTRLTVV.

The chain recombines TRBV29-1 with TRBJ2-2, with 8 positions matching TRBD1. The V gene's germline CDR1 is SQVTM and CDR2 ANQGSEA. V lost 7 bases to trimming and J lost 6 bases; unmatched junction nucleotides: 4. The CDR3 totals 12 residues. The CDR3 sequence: CSGKQGAGELFF. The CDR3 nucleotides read TGCAGCGGTAAACAGGGGGCCGGGGAGCTGTTTTTT.

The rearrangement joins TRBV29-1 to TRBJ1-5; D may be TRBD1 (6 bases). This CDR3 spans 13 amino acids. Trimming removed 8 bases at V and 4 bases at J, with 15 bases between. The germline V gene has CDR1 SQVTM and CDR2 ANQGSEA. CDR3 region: CSFLGQGNQPQHF. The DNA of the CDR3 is TGCAGCTTCCTAGGTCAGGGGAATCAGCCCCAGCATTTT.

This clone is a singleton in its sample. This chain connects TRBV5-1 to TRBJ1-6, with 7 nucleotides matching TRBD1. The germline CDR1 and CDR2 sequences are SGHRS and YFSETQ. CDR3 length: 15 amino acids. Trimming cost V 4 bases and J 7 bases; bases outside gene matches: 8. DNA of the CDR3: TGCGCCAGCAGCGCCGGTGGGACAGAAAATTCACCCCTCCACTTT. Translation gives CASSAGGTENSPLHF.

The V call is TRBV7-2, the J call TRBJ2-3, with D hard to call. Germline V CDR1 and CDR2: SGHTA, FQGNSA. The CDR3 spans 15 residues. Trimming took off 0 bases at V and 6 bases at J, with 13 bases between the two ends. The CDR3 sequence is CASSLARTIWDTQYF. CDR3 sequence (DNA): TGTGCCAGCAGCTTAGCCCGTACGATCTGGGATACGCAGTATTTT.

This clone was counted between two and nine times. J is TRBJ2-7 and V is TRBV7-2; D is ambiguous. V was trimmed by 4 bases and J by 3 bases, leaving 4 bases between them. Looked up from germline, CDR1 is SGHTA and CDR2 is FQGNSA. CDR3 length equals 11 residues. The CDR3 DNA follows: TGTGCCAGCAGCTCCAACTACGAGCAGTACTTC. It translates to CASSSNYEQYF.

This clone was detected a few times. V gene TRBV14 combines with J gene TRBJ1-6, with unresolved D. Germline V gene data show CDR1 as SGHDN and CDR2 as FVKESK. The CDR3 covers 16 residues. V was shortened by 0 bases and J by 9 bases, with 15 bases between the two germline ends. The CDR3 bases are TGTGCCAGCAGCCAAGATCCAGGTGCCGTACGTTCACCCCTCCACTTT. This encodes CASSQDPGAVRSPLHF.

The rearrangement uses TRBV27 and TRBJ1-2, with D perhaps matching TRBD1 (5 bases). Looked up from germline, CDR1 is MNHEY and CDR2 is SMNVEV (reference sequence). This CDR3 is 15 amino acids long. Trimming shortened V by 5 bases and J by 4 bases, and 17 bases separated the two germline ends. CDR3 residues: CASSLTPQGVYGYTF. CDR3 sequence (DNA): TGTGCCAGCAGTCTCACCCCTCAGGGTGTCTATGGCTACACCTTC.

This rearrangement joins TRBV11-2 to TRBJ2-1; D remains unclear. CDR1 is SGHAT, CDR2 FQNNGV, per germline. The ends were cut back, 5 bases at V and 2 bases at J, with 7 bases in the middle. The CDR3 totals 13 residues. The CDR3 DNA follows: TGTGCCAGCAGCGTGCAGGCCTACAATGAGCAGTTCTTC. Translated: CASSVQAYNEQFF. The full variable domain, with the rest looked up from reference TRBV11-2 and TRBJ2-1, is EAGVAQSPRYKIIEKRQSVAFWCNPISGHATLYWYQQILGQGPKLLIQFQNNGVVDDSQLPKDRFSAERLKGVDSTLKIQPAKLEDSAVYLCASSVQAYNEQFFGPGTRLTVL.

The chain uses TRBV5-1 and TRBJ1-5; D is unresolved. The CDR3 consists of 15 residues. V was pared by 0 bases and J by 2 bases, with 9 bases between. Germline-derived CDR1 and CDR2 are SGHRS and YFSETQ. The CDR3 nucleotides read TGCGCCAGCAGCTTGGACCCAAGCGGCAATCAGCCCCAGCATTTT. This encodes CASSLDPSGNQPQHF.

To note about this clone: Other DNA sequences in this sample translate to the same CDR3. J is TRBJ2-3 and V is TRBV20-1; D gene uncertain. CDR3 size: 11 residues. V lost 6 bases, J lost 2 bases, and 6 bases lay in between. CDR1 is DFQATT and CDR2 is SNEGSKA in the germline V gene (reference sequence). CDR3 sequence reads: CSAPLTDTQYF. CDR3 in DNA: TGCAGTGCCCCCCTCACAGATACGCAGTATTTT.

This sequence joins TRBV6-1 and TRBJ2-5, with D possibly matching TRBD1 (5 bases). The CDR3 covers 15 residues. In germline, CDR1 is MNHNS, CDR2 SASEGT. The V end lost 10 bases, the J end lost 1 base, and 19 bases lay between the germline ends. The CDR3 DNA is TGTGCCACCCAACGCACGACAGTACCCCAAGAGACCCAGTACTTC. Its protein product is CATQRTTVPQETQYF.

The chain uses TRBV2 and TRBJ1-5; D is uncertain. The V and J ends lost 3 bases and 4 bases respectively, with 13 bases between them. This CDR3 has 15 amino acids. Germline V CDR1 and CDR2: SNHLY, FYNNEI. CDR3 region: CASSEVFAGNQPQHF. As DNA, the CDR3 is TGTGCCAGCAGTGAGGTCTTCGCCGGTAATCAGCCCCAGCATTTT.